This TCR beta chain comes out of a study of identical twins. No donor was unhealthy or non-Caucasian. Germline-derived CDR1 and CDR2 are MNHNS and SASEGT. V dropped 3 bases and J dropped 0 bases, with 13 bases sitting between them. There are 16 residues in the CDR3. Template switching introduced a universal primer site, and the cDNA bore unique molecular identifiers. TCRdb passed the 5' RACE reads through MiXCR, listing each CDR3 protein once. The sample contains about 200,000 distinct CDR3 sequences, about a tenth of which appear only once. The rearrangement joins TRBV6-1 to TRBJ2-3, with D possibly being TRBD1 (6 bases). The sequencing input was memory (CD45RO+) T cells sorted from blood. This clonotype was sampled from a woman aged 18-29 years in good health. Written as DNA, the CDR3 is TGTGCCAGCAGTGACTTAGGGGGAACTAGCACAGATACGCAGTATTTT. This translates into CASSDLGGTSTDTQYF.